The clone carrying this TCR beta chain occurred once. These data belong to a study of radiation and T cells in renal cell carcinoma. Time point defined: blood 4 weeks post-SBRT, at nephrectomy. The treatment: 15 Gy SBRT to primary tumor, nephrectomy 4 weeks later. Clones were read by immunoSEQ multiplex PCR, and TCRdb kept only the in-frame ones, dropping some. In the table there are about 140,000 clones, around nine tenths of which are singletons. The germline V and J ends were trimmed by 4 bases and 1 base, with 8 bases remaining between them. The germline V gene encodes CDR1 SGHRS and CDR2 YFSETQ. This CDR3 region has 13 residues.

This TCR derives from a woman between 50 and 59 years old with renal cell carcinoma. The chain recombines TRBV5-1 with TRBJ1-1; D remains unclear. This sample comprised blood, obtained from a patient whose treatment included radiotherapy and nephrectomy. The CDR3 sequence: CASSDQENTEAFF. The DNA for the CDR3 is TGCGCCAGCAGCGACCAGGAGAACACTGAAGCTTTCTTT.